This T cell receptor (beta chain) is drawn from a study of CD8+ T cells in alopecia areata (dated by TCRdb to the late 2010s). Describing the broader study: The treated patients took part in an open-label pilot trial in which moderate-to-severe alopecia areata was treated with oral tofacitinib at 5 to 10 mg twice daily. Tofacitinib was administered for 6 to 18 months, and 6 months of follow-up off drug were then conducted to assess delayed response and recurrence. To study T cell clonal expansion in alopecia areata, the researchers applied high-throughput TCRbeta sequencing to both the C3H/HeJ mouse model and human patients. Human TCRbeta sequencing covered scalp tissue and sorted CD4+ and CD8+ peripheral blood T cells from patchy and totalis/universalis alopecia areata patients and healthy controls. Tofacitinib-treated patients had biopsies at baseline and at 4 and 24 weeks of treatment, with a later scalp biopsy in several patients. Clonality in the scalp was compared among normal scalp (n=4), patchy alopecia areata scalp (n=8), and alopecia totalis/universalis scalp (n=8). RNA was obtained with the PAXgene miRNA kit for fixed scalp, the miRNeasy kit for PBMCs, and the RNeasy kit for mouse skin. Amplification of TCRbeta CDR3 regions was done by immunoSEQ multiplex PCR using 35 Vbeta forward primers and 13 Jbeta reverse primers. Study-level results and caveats: TCR sequences shared between patients were less clear than in mice, possibly partly because of HLA diversity in the patient population. Unlike mouse skin, where gammadelta T cells dominate, normal human skin contains resident alphabeta T cells that get sequenced too, which complicates analysis of the scalp TCR repertoire. Higher clonality and more expanded CD8+ clones were observed in lesional scalp than in normal scalp, particularly in alopecia totalis/universalis, a finding suggestive of antigenic drive.

Reading the label with the study, this specimen's time point is: baseline before oral tofacitinib. Lesional scalp punch biopsies and peripheral blood were obtained from alopecia areata patients. After PBMCs were isolated by density centrifugation and stained for CD3, CD4 and CD8, a FACSAria was used to sort CD4+ and CD8+ T cells. Library generation was performed with the immunoSEQ multiplex PCR assay. To provide template for TCR sequencing, every sample had RNA extracted and reverse transcribed into cDNA. First-strand cDNA was synthesized using SuperScript III with a 2:1 mix of oligo-dT and random hexamers. A synthetic immune receptor repertoire was used to measure amplification bias, and any remaining bias was corrected computationally. Per the source publication's procedure: Raw reads were preprocessed to remove errors, and CDR3 was defined according to IMGT conventions as the region from the conserved cysteine to phenylalanine. Clonality was computed as 1 minus the Shannon entropy, with the entropy normalized by log2 of the number of productive unique TCRs. Whether scalp clones were CD4 or CD8 was inferred by matching scalp TCRbeta sequences against CD4 and CD8 repertoires sorted from blood. TCRdb stores this immuneACCESS table with in-frame sequences only. Part of the clones is absent; in the studies checked, under half of the shortfall reflects unresolved V genes, and no reason is known for the rest. V, J and clone size derive from that table, while D and trimming were established from the DNA sequence. The sample table holds almost 250,000 clones, of which approximately 61% were seen once. The top ten clones comprise 1.2% of the sample.

For this clone: Its antigen remains unidentified. No much larger clone is present one base from it, and per-base qualities are unavailable.

This TCR was recovered from a human donor with alopecia areata. The input for sequencing was CD4+ T cells sorted from blood, taken at week 0.

Here is the DNA: TGTGCCAGCAGAAAAACTCTAGAAGGCGAGCAGTACTTC. Its protein product is CASRKTLEGEQYF. The chain is assembled from TRBV6-1 and TRBJ2-7; confidence is insufficient to name the D gene. Between the V and J ends, shortened by 6 bases and 6 bases respectively, the junction contains 15 bases. There are 13 amino acids in the CDR3, from cysteine to phenylalanine inclusive. Left in the record is the CDR3 DNA by itself, 39 bases read in frame from the first base. Reading the germline V gene gives CDR1 MNHNS and CDR2 SASEGT.